This entry lists 15 T cell receptor beta chains sequenced from one sample in a study of blood T cells in healthy people across ages. A second PCR, run for about 7 to 11 cycles, used a sample-barcoded 5' primer plus a J-beta primer mix. TCRdb reanalysed the 5' RACE reads using MiXCR and keeps one entry per CDR3 protein. This table holds some 690,000 distinct CDR3 sequences, 20% to 25% found once. The sample was blood. These receptors were collected from a man aged 65 to 79 in good health.

This clonotype occurred a few times. The chain carries TRBV19 and TRBJ2-4; 7 positions match TRBD1. Germline loops: CDR1 LNHDA, CDR2 SQIVND (reference sequence). Trimming took 6 bases from V and 3 from J; bases not matched to a gene: 8. There are 15 residues in the CDR3. CDR3 coding DNA: TGTGCCAGTAGGCCCACAGGGGTCTACAAAAACATTCAGTACTTC. Protein sequence: CASRPTGVYKNIQYF.

The gene calls are TRBV6-2 or TRBV6-3 and TRBJ2-1; 7 bases agree with TRBD2. The J call is in doubt because the DNA end fits TRBJ2-5 better. Germline CDR1 is MNHEY and CDR2 is SVGEGT. The CDR3 extends over 14 amino acids. In nucleotides, the CDR3 is TGTGCCAGCAGTTACGTGCTAGCGGACTCTCCCCAGTACTTC. This encodes CASSYVLADSPQYF.

This clonotype was seen a few times. The CDR3: CASSQAWAGANVLTF. The CDR3 DNA is TGTGCCAGCAGCCAAGCCTGGGCTGGGGCCAACGTCCTGACTTTC. The chain links TRBV3-1 to TRBJ2-6; D gene ambiguous. The CDR3 length is 15 residues. V lost 1 base to trimming and J lost 2 bases, with 6 bases between them. Germline loops: CDR1 LGHDT, CDR2 YNNKEL (reference sequence).

In this sample, this clonotype turned up a few times. The gene calls are TRBV19 and TRBJ2-3; D call uncertain. V lost 3 bases to trimming and J lost 6 bases, with 13 bases between them. This CDR3 is built from 14 residues. From germline, CDR1 is LNHDA and CDR2 SQIVND (reference sequence). CDR3 nucleotide sequence: TGTGCCAGTAGTATTACTTATCCTAGGGATACGCAGTATTTT. Amino acids: CASSITYPRDTQYF.

In its sample, this clonotype was seen a few times. The chain uses TRBV7-7 and TRBJ2-5; D perhaps matches TRBD1 (5 bases). The V gene lost 1 base and the J gene lost 1 base, with 10 bases spanning the gap. The germline CDR1 and CDR2 sequences are SSHAT and FNYEAQ (reference sequence). The CDR3 extends over 15 amino acids. CDR3 protein: CASSLGAGFQETQYF. The CDR3 bases are TGTGCCAGCAGCTTAGGGGCAGGGTTCCAAGAGACCCAGTACTTC. Full variable domain (rest looked up from reference TRBV7-7 and TRBJ2-5): GAGVSQSPRYKVTKRGQDVTLRCDPISSHATLYWYQQALGQGPEFLTYFNYEAQPDKSGLPSDRFSAERPEGSISTLTIQRTEQRDSAMYRCASSLGAGFQETQYFGPGTRLLVL.

The table lists this clonotype with a few counts. This chain uses TRBV20-1 with TRBJ1-4; D perhaps matches TRBD1 (6 bases). Germline CDR1 reads DFQATT; CDR2 reads SNEGSKA (reference sequence). The V end was cut by 5 bases, the J end by 5 bases, with 15 bases between. The length of the CDR3 is 14 residues. The CDR3 here is CSADPGAANEKLFF. The CDR3 DNA reads TGCAGTGCTGACCCGGGGGCAGCGAATGAAAAACTGTTTTTT.

This clonotype appeared a few times. The gene calls are TRBV28 and TRBJ1-2; D gene uncertain. Trimming stripped 6 bases from V and 5 bases from J, with 4 bases between. The CDR3 loop spans 10 amino acids. The germline gives CDR1 MDHEN, CDR2 SYDVKM. CDR3 nucleotide sequence: TGTGCCAGCAGGAGGTATGGCTACACCTTC. This encodes CASRRYGYTF.

This clonotype was seen a few times. The rearrangement joins TRBV12-3 or TRBV12-4 to TRBJ2-5, with TRBD1 matching 10 bases. TRBJ2-1 explains the end of the DNA better; the J call may be wrong. The length of the CDR3 is 15 residues. CDR3 region: CASSVGTGALNEQFF. The CDR3 nucleotides read TGTGCCAGCAGTGTCGGGACAGGGGCGCTCAATGAGCAGTTCTTC.

This clonotype was observed a handful of times. The chain has TRBV24-1 and TRBJ2-1, with TRBD1 matching over 7 bases. Germline V gene lookup returns CDR1 KGHDR and CDR2 SFDVKD. The CDR3 is 13 amino acids. Trimming at V came to 1 base and at J to 9 bases, leaving 2 bases not matched to a gene. DNA of the CDR3: TGTGCCACCAGTGATTTCCGACAGGGTGAGCAGTTCTTC. Translating gives CATSDFRQGEQFF.

This clonotype has a handful of counts. V usage is TRBV7-9 and J usage is TRBJ1-4; 7 nucleotides line up with TRBD1. Germline-derived CDR1 and CDR2 are SEHNR and FQNEAQ (reference sequence). Trimming cost V 5 bases and J 6 bases; bases outside gene matches: 6. The CDR3 loop spans 14 amino acids. The CDR3 DNA sequence: TGTGCCAGCAGCCAGGGACAGTGGGATGAAAAACTGTTTTTT. Its protein is CASSQGQWDEKLFF.

The gene calls are TRBV20-1 and TRBJ1-1, with no clear D. The germline V gene has CDR1 DFQATT and CDR2 SNEGSKA (reference sequence). V was trimmed by 3 bases and J by 5 bases, leaving 7 bases between them. CDR3 size: 11 residues. The CDR3 DNA reads TGCAGTGCTAGGTTGGGGACTGAAGCTTTCTTT. Translating it yields CSARLGTEAFF.

This clonotype was observed a few times. The chain carries TRBV6-5 and TRBJ2-4; possibly TRBD2 for D (5 bases). This CDR3 has 15 amino acids. Trimming pared 8 bases from V and 1 base from J, leaving 15 bases between. In germline, CDR1 is MNHEY, CDR2 SVGAGI. The chain's CDR3 is CASGGKGIAKNIQYF. The CDR3, as DNA: TGTGCCAGCGGAGGCAAAGGGATCGCCAAAAACATTCAGTACTTC.

Regarding this clonotype: The conserved phenylalanine or tryptophan is not found at the CDR3 terminus, so this likely reflects a read error. The gene calls are TRBV30 and TRBJ2-5; D could derive from TRBD1 or TRBD2 (6 bases each). The germline V gene encodes CDR1 GTSNPN and CDR2 SVGIG (reference sequence). The CDR3 length is 14 residues. V was pared by 0 bases and J by 11 bases, with 19 bases between. The CDR3 DNA reads as TGTGCCTGGAGTGTACTATCGGGGGCGGGTGAGCAGTACGTC. This sequence encodes CAWSVLSGAGEQYV.

This clonotype was seen a handful of times. The J gene is TRBJ2-7, the V gene TRBV29-1, with D hard to call. Trimming removed 0 bases at V and 2 bases at J, with 11 bases between. This CDR3 has 14 amino acids. Germline assignment: CDR1 SQVTM and CDR2 ANQGSEA. CDR3 DNA: TGCAGCGTTGAAGATCCGGCACAACCCTACGAGCAGTACTTC. Protein: CSVEDPAQPYEQYF.

The chain has TRBV6-1 and TRBJ1-3; the D gene is possibly TRBD1 (5 bases). CDR1 is MNHNS, CDR2 SASEGT, per germline. Trimming took off 6 bases at V and 0 bases at J, with 15 bases between the two ends. This CDR3 contains 16 residues. CDR3 residues: CASSLGPRISGNTIYF. As DNA, the CDR3 is TGTGCCAGCAGCCTGGGACCGCGCATCTCTGGAAACACCATATATTTT.